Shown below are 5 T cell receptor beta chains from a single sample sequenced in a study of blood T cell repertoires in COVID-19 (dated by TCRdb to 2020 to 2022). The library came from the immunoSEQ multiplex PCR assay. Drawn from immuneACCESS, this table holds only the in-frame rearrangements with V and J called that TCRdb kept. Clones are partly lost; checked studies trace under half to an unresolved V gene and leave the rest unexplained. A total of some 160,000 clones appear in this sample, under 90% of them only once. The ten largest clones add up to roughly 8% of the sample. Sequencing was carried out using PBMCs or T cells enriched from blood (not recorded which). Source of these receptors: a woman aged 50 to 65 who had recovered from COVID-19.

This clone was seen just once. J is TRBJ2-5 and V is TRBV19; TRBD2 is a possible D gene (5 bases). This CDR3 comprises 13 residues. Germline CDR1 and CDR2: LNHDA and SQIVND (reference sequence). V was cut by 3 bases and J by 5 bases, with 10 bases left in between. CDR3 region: CASSIGLMETQYF. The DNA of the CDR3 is TGTGCCAGTAGTATTGGACTCATGGAGACCCAGTACTTC.

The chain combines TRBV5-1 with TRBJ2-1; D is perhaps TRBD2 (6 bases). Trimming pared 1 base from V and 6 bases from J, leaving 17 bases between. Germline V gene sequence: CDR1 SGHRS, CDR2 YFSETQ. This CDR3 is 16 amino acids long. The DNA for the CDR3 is TGCGCCAGCAGCTTGAGGGTTCCGGGGGACGGCAATGAGCAGTTCTTC. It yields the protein CASSLRVPGDGNEQFF.

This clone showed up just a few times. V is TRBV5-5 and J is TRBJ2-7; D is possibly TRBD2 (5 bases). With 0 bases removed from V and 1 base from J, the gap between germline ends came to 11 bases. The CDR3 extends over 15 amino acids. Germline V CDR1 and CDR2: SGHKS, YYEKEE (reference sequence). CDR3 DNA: TGTGCCAGCAGCTTGGCCGGAGGCGGATCCTACGAGCAGTACTTC. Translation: CASSLAGGGSYEQYF.

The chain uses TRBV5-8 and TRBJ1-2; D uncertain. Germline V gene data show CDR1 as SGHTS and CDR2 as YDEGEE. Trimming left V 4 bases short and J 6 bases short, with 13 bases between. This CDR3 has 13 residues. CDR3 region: CASSLLRGDGYTF. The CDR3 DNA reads TGTGCCAGCAGCCTGCTGAGAGGCGATGGCTACACCTTC.

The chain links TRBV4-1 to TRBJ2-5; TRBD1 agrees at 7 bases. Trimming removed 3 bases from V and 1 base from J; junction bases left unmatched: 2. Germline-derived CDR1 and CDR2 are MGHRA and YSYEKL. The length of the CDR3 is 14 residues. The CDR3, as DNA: TGCGCCAGCAGCCAGGGACAGAGCCAAGAGACCCAGTACTTC. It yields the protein CASSQGQSQETQYF.